This TCR beta chain derives from a study of T cell responses to AZD1222 COVID-19 vaccine. About this clone: Its antigen remains unknown.

Study-wide results and limits: Among AZD1222 vaccinees, only five to seven were seropositive at baseline. Clonal diversity may have been underestimated in mostly white British donors. Once two AZD1222 doses were given, Spike-specific TCR breadth and depth went up.

The method was immunoSEQ multiplex PCR; TCRdb's version includes in-frame clones alone and lacks a portion of them. This sample has roughly 150,000 clones, with roughly 92% found just once. The starting material was peripheral blood, obtained on day 0 of AZD1222 vaccination. This TCR derives from an adult in good health.

This CDR3 reads CASSYGGASGNTIYF. DNA for the CDR3: TGTGCCAGCAGTTACGGGGGAGCCTCTGGAAACACCATATATTTT. This chain uses TRBV6-6 with TRBJ1-3; possible D gene TRBD1, 5 bases. The CDR3 totals 15 residues. Germline values: CDR1 MNHNY, CDR2 SVGAGI (reference sequence). Trimming pared 2 bases from V and 0 bases from J, leaving 8 bases between.